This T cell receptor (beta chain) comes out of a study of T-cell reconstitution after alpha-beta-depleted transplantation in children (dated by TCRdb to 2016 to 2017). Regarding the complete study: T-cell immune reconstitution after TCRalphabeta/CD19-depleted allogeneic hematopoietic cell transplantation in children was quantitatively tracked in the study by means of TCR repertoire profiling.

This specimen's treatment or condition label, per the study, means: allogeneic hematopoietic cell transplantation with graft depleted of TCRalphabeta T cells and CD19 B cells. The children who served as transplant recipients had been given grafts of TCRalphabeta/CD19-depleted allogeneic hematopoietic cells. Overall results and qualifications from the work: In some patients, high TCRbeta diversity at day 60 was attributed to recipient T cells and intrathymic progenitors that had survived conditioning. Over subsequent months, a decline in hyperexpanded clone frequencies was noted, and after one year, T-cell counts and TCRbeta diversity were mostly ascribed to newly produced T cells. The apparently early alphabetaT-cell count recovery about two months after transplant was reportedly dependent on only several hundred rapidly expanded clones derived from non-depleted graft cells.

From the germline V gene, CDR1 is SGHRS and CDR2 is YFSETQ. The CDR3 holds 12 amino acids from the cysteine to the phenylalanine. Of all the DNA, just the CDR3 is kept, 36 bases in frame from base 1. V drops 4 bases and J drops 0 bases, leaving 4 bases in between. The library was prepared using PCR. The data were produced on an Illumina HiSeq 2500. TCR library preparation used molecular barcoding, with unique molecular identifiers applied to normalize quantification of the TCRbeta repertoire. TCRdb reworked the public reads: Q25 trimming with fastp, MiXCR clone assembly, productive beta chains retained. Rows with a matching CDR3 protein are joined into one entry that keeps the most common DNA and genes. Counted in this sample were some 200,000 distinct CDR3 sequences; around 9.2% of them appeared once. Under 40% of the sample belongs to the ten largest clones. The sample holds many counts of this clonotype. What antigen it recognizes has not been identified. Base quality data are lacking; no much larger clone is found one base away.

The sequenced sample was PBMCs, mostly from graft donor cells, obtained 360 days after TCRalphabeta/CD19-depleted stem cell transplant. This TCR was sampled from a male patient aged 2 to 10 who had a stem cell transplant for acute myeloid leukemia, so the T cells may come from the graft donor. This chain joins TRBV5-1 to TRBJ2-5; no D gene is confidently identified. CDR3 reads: CASSLYQETQYF. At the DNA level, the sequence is TGCGCCAGCAGCCTGTACCAAGAGACCCAGTACTTC.